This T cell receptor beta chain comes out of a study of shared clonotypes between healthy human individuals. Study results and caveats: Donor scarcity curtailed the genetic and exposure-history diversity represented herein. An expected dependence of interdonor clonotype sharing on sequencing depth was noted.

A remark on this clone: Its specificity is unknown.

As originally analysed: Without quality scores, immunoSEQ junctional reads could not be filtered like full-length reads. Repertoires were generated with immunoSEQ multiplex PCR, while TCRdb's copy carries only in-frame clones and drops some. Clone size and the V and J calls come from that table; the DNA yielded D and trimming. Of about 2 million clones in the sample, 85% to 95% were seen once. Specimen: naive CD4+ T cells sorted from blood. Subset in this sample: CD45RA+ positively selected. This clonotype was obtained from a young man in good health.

The CDR3 reads CASSDGRDNEQFF. CDR3 bases: TGTGCCAGCAGCGACGGACGCGACAATGAGCAGTTCTTC. The chain recombines TRBV7-8 with TRBJ2-1; D remains unclear. The V gene's germline CDR1 is SGHVS and CDR2 FQNEAQ. V was pared by 5 bases and J by 5 bases, with 10 bases between. This CDR3 has 13 residues.